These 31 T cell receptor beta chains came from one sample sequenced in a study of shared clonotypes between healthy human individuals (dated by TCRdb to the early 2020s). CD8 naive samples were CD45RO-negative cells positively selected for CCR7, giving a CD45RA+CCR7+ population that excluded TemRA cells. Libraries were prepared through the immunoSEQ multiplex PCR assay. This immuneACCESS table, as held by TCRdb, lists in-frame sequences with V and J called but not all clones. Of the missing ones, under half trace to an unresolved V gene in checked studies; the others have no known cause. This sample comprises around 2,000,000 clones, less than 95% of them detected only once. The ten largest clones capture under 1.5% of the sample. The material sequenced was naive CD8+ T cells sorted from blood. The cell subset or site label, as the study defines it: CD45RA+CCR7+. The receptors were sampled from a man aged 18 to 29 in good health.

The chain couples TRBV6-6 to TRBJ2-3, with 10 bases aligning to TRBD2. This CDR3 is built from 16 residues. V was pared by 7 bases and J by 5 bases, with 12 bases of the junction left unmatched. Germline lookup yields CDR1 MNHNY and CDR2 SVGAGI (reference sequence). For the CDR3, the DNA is TGTGCCAGCACCTCCTTAACTAGCGGGAACGTAGATACGCAGTATTTT. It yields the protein CASTSLTSGNVDTQYF.

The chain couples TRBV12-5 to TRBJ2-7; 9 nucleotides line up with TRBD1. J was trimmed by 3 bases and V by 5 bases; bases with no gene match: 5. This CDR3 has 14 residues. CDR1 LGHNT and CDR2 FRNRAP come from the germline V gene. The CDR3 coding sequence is TGTGCTAGTGGTGCGGGACAGGGTGTCTACGAGCAGTACTTC. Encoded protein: CASGAGQGVYEQYF.

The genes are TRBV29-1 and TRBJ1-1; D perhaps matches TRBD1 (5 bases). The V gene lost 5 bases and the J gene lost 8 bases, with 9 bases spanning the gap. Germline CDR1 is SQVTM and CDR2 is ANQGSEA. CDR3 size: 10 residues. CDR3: CSVWDGEAFF. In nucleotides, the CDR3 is TGCAGCGTTTGGGACGGGGAAGCTTTCTTT. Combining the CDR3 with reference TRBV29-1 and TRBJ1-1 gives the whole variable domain SAVISQKPSRDICQRGTSLTIQCQVDSQVTMMFWYRQQPGQSLTLIATANQGSEATYESGFVIDKFPISRPNLTFSTLTVSNMSPEDSSIYLCSVWDGEAFFGQGTRLTVV.

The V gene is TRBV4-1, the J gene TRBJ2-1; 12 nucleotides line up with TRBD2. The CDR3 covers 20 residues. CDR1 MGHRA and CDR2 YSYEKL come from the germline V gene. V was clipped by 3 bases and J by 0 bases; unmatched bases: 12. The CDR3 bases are TGCGCCAGCAGCCACCTAGGACTAGCGGGGCCTGGAGGCTCCTACAATGAGCAGTTCTTC. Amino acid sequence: CASSHLGLAGPGGSYNEQFF.

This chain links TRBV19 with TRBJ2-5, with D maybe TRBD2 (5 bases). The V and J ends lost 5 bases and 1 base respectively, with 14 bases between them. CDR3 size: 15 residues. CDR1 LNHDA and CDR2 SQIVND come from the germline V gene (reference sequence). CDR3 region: CASSRWSGLQETQYF. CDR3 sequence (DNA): TGTGCCAGTAGTCGCTGGAGCGGCCTCCAAGAGACCCAGTACTTC.

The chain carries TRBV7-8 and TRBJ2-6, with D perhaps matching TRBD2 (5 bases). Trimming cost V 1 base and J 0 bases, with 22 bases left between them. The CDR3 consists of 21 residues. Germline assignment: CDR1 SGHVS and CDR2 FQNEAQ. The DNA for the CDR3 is TGTGCCAGCAGCTTAGTCGAGGGTCACGCCATTCCCTTCTCTGGGGCCAACGTCCTGACTTTC. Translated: CASSLVEGHAIPFSGANVLTF.

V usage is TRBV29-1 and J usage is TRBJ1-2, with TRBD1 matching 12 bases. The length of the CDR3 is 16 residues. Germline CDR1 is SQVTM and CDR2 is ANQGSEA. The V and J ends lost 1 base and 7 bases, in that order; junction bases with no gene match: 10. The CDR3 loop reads CSVEALKGQGASGYTF. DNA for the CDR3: TGCAGCGTTGAAGCACTAAAGGGACAGGGGGCGTCTGGCTACACCTTC.

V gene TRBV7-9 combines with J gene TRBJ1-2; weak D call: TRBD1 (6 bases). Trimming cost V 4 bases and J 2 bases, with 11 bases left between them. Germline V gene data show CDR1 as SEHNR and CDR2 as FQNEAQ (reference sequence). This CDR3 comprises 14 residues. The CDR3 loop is CASSSLGANYGYTF. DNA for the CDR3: TGTGCCAGCAGCTCCTTGGGGGCGAACTATGGCTACACCTTC.

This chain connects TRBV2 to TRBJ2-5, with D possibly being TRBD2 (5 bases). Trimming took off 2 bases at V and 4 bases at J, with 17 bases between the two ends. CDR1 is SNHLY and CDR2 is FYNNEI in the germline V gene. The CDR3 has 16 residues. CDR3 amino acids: CASSEWGRENSETQYF. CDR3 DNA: TGTGCCAGCAGTGAATGGGGTAGGGAGAACTCAGAGACCCAGTACTTC.

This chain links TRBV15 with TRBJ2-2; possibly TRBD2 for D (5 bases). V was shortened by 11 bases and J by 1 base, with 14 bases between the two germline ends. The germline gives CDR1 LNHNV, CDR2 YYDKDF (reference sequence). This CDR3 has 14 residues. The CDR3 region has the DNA TGTGCCGCCTGTGAGGGTTTGAACACCGGGGAGCTGTTTTTT. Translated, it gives CAACEGLNTGELFF.

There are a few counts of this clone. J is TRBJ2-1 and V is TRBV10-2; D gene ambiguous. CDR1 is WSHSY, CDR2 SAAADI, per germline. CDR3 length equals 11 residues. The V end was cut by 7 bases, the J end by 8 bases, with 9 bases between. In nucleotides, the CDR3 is TGCGCCAGCAAGCCCGATCATGAGCAGTTCTTC. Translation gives CASKPDHEQFF.

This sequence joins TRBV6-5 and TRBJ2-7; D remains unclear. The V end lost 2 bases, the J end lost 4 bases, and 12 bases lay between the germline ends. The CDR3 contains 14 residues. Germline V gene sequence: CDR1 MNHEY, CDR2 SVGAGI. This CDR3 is CASSYAGPAYEQYF. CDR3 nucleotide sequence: TGTGCCAGCAGTTACGCCGGACCTGCTTACGAGCAGTACTTC.

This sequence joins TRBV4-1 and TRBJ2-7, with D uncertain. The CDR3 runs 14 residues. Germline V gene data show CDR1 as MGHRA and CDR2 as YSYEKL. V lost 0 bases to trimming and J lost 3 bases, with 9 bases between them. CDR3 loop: CASSQEGSHYEQYF. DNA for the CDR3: TGCGCCAGCAGCCAAGAGGGAAGCCACTACGAGCAGTACTTC.

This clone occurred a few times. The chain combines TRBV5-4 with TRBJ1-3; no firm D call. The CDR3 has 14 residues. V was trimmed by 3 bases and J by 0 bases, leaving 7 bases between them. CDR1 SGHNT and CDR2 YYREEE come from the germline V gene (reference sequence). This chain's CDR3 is CASSYELSGNTIYF. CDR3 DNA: TGTGCCAGCAGCTACGAACTCTCTGGAAACACCATATATTTT.

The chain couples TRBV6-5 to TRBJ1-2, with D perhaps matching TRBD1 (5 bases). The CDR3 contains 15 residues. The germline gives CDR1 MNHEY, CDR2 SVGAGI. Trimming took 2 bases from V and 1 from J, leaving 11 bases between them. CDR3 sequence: CASSYGAGINYGYTF. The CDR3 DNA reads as TGTGCCAGCAGTTACGGGGCAGGAATTAACTATGGCTACACCTTC.

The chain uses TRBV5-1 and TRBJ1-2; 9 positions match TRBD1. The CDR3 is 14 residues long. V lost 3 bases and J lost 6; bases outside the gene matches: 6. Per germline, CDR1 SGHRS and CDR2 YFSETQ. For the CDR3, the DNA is TGCGCCAGCAGCTCCTCCTGGACAGGGGATGGCTACACCTTC. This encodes CASSSSWTGDGYTF.

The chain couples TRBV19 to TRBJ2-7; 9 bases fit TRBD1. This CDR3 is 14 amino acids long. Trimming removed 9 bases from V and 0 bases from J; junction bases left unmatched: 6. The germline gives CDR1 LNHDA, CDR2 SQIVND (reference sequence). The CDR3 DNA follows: TGTGCCAGCGGACAGGGGTTCCCCTCCTACGAGCAGTACTTC. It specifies CASGQGFPSYEQYF.

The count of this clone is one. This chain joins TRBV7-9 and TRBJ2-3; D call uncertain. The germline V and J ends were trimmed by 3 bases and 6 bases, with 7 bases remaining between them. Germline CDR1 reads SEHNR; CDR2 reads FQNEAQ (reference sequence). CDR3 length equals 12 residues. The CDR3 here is CASSFSRDTQYF. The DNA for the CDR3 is TGTGCCAGCAGCTTCTCAAGGGATACGCAGTATTTT.

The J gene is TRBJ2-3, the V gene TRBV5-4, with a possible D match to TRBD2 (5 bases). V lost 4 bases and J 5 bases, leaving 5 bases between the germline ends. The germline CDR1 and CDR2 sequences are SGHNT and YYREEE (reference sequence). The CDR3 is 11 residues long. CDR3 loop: CASSRGDTQYF. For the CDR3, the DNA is TGTGCCAGCAGCCGGGGAGATACGCAGTATTTT. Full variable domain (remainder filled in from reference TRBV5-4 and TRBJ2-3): ETGVTQSPTHLIKTRGQQVTLRCSSQSGHNTVSWYQQALGQGPQFIFQYYREEENGRGNFPPRFSGLQFPNYSSELNVNALELDDSALYLCASSRGDTQYFGPGTRLTVL.

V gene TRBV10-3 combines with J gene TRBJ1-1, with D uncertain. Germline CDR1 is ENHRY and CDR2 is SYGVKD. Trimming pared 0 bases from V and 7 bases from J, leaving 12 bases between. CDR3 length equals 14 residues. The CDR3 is CAISESTTSGEAFF. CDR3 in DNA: TGTGCCATCAGTGAGTCGACGACTTCAGGTGAAGCTTTCTTT.

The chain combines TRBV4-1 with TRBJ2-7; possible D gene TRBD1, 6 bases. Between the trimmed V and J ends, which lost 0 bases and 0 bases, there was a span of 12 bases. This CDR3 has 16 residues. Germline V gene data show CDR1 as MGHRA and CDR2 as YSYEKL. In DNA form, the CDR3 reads TGCGCCAGCAGCCAAGAGGCGACAGGTGGCTCCTACGAGCAGTACTTC. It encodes CASSQEATGGSYEQYF.

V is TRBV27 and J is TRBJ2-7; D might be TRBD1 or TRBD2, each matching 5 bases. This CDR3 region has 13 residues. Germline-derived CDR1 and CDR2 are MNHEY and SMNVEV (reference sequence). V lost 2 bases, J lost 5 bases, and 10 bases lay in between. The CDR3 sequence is CASSLGPGHEQYF. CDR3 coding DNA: TGTGCCAGCAGTTTAGGACCGGGGCACGAGCAGTACTTC.

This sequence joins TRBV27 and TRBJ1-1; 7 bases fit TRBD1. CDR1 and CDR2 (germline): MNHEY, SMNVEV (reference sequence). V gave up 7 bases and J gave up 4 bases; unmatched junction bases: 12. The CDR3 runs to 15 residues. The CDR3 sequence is CASTPGTDRGTEAFF. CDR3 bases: TGTGCCAGCACTCCCGGGACAGATCGCGGCACTGAAGCTTTCTTT.

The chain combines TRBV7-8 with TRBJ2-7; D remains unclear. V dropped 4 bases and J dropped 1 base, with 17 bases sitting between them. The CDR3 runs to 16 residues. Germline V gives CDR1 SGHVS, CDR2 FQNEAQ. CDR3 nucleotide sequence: TGTGCCAGCAGCTATAGATCCCTGGGTGATTCCTACGAGCAGTACTTC. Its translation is CASSYRSLGDSYEQYF.

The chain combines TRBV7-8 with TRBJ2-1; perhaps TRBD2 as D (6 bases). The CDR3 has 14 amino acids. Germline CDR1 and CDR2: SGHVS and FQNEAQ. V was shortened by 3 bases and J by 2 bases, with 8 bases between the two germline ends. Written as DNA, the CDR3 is TGTGCCAGCAGCTTGCTAGCGACCTACAATGAGCAGTTCTTC. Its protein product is CASSLLATYNEQFF.

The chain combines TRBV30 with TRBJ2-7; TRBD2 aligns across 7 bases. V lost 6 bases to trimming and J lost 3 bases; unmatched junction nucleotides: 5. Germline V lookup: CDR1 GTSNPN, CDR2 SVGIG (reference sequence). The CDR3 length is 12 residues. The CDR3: CACRDYSYEQYF. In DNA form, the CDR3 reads TGTGCCTGCCGGGACTATAGCTACGAGCAGTACTTC.

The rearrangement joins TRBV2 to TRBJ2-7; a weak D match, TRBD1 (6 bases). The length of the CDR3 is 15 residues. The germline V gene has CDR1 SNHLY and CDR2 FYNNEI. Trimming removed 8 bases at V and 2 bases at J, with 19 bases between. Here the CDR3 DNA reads TGTGCCAGCCTCGAGGGGTATGGACAGACCTACGAGCAGTACTTC. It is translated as CASLEGYGQTYEQYF.

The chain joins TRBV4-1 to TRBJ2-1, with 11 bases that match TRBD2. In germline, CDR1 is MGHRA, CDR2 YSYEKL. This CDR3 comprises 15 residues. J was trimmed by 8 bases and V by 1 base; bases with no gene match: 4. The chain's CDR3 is CASSQATSGIDEQFF. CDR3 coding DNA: TGCGCCAGCAGCCAAGCGACTAGCGGGATCGATGAGCAGTTCTTC.

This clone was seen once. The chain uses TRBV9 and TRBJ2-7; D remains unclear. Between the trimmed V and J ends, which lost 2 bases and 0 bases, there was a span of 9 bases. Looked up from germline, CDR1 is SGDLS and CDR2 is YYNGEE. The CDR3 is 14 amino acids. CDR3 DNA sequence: TGTGCCAGCAGCGTGTACGGAGCCTCCTACGAGCAGTACTTC. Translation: CASSVYGASYEQYF.

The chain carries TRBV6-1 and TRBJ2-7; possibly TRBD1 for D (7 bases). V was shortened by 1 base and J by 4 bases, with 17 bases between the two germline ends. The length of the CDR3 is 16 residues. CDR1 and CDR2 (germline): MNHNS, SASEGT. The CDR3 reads CASSEEVGGTAYEQYF. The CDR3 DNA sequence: TGTGCCAGCAGTGAAGAGGTTGGGGGGACAGCTTACGAGCAGTACTTC.

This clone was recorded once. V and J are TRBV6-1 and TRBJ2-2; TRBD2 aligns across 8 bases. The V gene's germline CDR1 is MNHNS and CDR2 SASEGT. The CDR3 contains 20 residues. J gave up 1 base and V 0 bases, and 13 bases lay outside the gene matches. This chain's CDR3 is CASSEAEIPGGPENTGELFF. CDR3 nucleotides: TGTGCCAGCAGTGAAGCGGAAATACCGGGGGGGCCCGAGAACACCGGGGAGCTGTTTTTT.